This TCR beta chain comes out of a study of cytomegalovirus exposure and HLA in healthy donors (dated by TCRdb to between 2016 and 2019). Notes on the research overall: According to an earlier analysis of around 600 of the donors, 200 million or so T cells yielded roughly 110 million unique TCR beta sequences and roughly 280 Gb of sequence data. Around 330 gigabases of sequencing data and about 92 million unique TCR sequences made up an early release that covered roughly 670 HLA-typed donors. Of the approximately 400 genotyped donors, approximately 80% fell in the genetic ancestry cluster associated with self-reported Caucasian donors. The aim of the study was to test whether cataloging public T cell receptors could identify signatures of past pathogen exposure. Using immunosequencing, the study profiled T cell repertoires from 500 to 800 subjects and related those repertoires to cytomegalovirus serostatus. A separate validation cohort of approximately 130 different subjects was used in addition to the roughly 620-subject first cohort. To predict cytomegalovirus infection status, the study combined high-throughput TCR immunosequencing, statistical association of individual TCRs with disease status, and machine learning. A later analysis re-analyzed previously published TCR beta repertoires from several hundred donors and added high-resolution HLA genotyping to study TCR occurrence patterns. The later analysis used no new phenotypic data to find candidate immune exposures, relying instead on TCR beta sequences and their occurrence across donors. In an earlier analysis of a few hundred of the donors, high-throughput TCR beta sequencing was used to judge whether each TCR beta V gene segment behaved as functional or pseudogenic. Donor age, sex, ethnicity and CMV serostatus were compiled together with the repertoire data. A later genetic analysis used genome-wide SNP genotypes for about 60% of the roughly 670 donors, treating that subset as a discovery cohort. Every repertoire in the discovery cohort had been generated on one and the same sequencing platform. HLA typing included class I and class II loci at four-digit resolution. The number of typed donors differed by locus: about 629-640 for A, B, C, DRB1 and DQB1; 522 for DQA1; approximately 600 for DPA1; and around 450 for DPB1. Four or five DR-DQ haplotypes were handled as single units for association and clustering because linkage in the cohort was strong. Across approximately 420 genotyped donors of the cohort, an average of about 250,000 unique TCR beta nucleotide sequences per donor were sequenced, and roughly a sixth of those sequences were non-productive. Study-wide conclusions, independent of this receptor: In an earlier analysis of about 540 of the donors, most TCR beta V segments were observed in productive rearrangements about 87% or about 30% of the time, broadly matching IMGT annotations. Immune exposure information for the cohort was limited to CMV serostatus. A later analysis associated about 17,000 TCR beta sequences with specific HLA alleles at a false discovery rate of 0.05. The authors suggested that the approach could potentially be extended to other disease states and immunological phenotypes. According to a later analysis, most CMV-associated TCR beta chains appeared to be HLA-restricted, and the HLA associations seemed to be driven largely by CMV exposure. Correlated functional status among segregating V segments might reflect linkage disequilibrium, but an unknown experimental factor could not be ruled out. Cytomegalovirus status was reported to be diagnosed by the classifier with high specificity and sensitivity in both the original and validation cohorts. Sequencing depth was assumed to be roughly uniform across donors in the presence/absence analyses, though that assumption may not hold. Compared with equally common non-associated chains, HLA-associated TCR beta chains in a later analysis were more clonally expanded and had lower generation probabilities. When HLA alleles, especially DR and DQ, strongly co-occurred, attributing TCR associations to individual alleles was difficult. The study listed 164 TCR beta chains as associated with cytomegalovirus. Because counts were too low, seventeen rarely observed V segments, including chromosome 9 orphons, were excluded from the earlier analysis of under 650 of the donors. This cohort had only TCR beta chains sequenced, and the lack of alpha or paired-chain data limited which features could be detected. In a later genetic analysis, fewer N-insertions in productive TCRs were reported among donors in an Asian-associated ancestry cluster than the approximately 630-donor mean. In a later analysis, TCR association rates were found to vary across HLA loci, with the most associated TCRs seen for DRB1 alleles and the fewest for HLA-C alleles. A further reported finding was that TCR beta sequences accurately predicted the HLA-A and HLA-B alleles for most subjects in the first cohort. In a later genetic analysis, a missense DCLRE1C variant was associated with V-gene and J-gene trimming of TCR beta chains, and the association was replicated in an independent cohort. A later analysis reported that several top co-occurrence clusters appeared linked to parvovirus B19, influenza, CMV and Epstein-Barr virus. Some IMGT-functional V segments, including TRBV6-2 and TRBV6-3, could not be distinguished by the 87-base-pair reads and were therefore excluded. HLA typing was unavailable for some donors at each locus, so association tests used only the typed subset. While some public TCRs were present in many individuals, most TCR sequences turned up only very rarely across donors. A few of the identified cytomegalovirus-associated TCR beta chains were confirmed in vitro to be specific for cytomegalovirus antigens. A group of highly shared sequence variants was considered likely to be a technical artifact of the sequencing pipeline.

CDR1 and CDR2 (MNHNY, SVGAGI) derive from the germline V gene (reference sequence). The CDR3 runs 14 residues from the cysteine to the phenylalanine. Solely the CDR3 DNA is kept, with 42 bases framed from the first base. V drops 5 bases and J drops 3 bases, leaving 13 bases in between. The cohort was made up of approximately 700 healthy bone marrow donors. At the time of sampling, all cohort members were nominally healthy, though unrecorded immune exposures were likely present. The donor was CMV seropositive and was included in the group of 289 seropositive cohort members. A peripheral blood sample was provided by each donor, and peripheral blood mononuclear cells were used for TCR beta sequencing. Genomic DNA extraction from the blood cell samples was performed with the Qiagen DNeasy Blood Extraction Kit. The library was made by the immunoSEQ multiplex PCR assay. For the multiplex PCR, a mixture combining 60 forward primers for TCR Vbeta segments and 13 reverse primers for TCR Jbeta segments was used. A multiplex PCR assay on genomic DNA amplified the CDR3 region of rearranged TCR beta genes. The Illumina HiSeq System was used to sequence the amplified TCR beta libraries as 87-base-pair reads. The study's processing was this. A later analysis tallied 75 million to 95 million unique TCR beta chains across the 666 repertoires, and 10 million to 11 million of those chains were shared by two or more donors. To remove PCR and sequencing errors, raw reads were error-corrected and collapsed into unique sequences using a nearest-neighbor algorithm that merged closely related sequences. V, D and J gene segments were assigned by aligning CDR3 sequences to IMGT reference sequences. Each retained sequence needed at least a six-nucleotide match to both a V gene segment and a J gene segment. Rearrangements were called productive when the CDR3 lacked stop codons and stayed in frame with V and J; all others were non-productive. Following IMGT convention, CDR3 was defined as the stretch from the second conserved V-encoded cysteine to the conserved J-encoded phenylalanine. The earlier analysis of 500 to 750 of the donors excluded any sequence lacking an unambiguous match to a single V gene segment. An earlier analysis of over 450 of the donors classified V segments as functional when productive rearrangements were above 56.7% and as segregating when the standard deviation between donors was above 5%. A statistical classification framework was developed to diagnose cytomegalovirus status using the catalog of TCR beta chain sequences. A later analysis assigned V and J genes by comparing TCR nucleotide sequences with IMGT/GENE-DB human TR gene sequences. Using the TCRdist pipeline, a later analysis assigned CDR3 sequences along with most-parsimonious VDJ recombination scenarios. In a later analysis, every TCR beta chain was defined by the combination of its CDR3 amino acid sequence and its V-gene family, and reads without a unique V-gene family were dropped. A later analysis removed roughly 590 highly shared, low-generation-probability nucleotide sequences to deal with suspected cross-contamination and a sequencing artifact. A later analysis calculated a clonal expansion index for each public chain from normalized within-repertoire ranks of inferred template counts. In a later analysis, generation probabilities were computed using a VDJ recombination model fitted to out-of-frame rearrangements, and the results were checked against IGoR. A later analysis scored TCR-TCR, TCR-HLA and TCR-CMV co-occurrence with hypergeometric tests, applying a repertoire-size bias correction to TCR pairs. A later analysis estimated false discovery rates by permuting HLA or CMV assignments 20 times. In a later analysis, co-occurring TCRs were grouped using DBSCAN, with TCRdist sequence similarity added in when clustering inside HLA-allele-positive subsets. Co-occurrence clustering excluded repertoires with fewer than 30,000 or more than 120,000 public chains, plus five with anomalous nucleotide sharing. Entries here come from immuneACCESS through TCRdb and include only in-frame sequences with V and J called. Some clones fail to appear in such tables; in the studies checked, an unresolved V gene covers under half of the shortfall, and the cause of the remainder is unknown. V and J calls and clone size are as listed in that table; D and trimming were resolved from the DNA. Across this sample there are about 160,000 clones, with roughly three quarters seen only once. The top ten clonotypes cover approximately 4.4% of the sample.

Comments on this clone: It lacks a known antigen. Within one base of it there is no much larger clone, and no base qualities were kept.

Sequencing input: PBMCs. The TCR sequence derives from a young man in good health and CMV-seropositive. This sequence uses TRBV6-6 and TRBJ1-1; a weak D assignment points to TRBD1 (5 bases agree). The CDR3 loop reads CASSGWGGDTEAFF. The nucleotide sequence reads TGTGCCAGCAGTGGGTGGGGGGGGGACACTGAAGCTTTCTTT.